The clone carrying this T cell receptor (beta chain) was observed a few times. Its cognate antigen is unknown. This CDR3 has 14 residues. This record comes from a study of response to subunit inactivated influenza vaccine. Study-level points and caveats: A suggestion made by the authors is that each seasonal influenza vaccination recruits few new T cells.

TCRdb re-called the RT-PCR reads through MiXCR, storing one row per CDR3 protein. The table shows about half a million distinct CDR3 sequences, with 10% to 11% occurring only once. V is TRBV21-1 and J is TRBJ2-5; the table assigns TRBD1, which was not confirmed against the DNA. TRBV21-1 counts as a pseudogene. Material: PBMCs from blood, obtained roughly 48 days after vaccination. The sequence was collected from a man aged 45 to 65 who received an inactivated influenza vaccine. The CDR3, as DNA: TGTGCCAGCAGCAACTTACAGGGTCAAGAGACCCAGTACTTC. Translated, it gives CASSNLQGQETQYF.